This T cell receptor beta chain was recovered during a study of naive and memory T cell subsets. The CDR3 runs 15 residues. Trimming pared 4 bases from V and 4 bases from J, leaving 18 bases between. Germline V CDR1 and CDR2: SGHRS, YFSETQ. The beta constant-region primer was an equimolar mix of two oligonucleotides covering TRBC1 and TRBC2. From the UMI-ligation and nested PCR reads, TCRdb called clonotypes with MiXCR, one entry per CDR3 protein. The table has roughly 140,000 distinct CDR3 sequences, about 17% seen once. The chain has TRBV5-1 and TRBJ2-7; D unresolved. The TCR comes from a human donor in good health. What was sequenced was naive CD4+ T cells from blood. The CDR3 protein is CASSPTGSVLYEQYF. CDR3 sequence (DNA): TGCGCCAGCAGCCCGACCGGCAGTGTCCTATACGAGCAGTACTTC.